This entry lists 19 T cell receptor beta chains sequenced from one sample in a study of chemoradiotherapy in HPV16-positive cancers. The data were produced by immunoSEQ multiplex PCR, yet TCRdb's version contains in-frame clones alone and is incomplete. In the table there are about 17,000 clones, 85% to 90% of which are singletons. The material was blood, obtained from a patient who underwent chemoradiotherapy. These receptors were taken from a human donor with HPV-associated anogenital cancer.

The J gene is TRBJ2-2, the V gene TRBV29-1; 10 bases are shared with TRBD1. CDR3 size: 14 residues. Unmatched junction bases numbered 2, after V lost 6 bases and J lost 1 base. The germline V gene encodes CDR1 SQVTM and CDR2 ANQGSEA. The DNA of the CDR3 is TGCAGCGTCCGGACAGGGGGGAACACCGGGGAGCTGTTTTTT. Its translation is CSVRTGGNTGELFF.

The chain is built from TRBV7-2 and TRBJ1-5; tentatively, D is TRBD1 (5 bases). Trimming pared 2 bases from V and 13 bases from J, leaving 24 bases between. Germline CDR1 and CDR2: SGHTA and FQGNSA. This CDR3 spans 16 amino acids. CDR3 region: CASSLRDGTAPAGQHF. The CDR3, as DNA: TGTGCCAGCAGCTTAAGGGACGGAACAGCCCCAGCAGGGCAGCATTTT.

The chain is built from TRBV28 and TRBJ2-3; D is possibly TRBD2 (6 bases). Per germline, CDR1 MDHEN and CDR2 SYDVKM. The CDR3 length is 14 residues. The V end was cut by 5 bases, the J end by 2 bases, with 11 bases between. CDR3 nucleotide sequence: TGTGCCAGCAGTAGGCTAGCGTACACAGATACGCAGTATTTT. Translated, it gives CASSRLAYTDTQYF.

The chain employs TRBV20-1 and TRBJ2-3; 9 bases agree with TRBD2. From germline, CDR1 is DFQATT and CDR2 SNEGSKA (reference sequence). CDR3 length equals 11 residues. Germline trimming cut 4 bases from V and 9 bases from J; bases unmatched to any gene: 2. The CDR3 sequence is CSAIAGDTQYF. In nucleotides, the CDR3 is TGCAGTGCTATAGCGGGAGACACGCAGTATTTT.

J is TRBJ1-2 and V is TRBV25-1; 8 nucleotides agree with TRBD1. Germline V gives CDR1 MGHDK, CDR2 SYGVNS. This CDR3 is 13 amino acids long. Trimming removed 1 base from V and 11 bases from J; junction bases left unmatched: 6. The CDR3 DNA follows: TGTGCCAGCAGTGAATGGGACAGGACCTTGTACACCTTC. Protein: CASSEWDRTLYTF.

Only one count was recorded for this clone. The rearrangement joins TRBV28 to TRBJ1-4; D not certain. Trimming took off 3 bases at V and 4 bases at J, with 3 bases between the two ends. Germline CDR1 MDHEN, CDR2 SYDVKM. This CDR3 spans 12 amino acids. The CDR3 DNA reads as TGTGCCAGCAGTTTTATTAATGAAAAACTGTTTTTT. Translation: CASSFINEKLFF.

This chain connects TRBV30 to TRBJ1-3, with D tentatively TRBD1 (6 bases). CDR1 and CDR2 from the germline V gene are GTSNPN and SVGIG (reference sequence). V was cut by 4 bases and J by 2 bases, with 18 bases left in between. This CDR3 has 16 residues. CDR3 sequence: CAWTNRGGMTGNTIYF. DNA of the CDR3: TGTGCCTGGACCAACCGAGGGGGTATGACTGGAAACACCATATATTTT.

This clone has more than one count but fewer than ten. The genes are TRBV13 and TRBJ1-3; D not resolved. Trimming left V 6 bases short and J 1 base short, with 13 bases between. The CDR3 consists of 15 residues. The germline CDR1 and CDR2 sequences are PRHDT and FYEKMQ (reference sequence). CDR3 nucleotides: TGTGCCAGCAGACGAACGGGGTCATCTGGAAACACCATATATTTT. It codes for CASRRTGSSGNTIYF. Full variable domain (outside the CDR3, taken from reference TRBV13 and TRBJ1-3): AAGVIQSPRHLIKEKRETATLKCYPIPRHDTVYWYQQGPGQDPQFLISFYEKMQSDKGSIPDRFSAQQFSDYHSELNMSSLELGDSALYFCASRRTGSSGNTIYFGEGSWLTVV.

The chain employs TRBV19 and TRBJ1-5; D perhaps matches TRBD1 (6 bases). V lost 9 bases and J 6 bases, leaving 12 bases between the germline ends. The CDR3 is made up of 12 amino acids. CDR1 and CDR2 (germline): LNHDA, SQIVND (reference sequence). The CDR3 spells CASDSRGQPQHF. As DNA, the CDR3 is TGTGCCAGCGACTCCAGGGGTCAGCCCCAGCATTTT.

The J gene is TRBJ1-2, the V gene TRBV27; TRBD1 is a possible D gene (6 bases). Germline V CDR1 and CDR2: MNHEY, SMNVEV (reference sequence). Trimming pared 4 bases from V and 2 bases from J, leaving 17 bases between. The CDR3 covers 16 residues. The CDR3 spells CASSSGVGNINYGYTF. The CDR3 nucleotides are TGTGCCAGCAGTTCAGGGGTCGGGAATATAAACTATGGCTACACCTTC.

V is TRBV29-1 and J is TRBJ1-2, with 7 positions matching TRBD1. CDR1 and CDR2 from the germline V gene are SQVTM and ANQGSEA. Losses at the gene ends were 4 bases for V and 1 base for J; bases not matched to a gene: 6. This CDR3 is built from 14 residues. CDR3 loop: CSVGGTENNYGYTF. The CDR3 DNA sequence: TGCAGCGTTGGAGGGACAGAGAATAACTATGGCTACACCTTC.

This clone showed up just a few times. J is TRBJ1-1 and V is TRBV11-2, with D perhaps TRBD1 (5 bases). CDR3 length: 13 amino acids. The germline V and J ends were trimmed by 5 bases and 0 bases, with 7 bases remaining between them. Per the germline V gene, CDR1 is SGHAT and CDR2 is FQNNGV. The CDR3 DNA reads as TGTGCCAGCAGCCTACAGGTGAACACTGAAGCTTTCTTT. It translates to CASSLQVNTEAFF.

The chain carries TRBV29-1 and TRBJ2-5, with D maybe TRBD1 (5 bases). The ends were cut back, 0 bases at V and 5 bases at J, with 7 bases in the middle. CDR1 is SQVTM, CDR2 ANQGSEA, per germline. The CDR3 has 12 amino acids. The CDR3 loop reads CSVEEQGETQYF. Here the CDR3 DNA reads TGCAGCGTTGAAGAGCAGGGCGAGACCCAGTACTTC.

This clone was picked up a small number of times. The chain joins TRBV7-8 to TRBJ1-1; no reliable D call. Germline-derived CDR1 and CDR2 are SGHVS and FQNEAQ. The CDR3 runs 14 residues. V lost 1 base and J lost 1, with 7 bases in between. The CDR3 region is CASSLVKKNTEAFF. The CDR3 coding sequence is TGTGCCAGCAGCTTAGTGAAGAAGAACACTGAAGCTTTCTTT.

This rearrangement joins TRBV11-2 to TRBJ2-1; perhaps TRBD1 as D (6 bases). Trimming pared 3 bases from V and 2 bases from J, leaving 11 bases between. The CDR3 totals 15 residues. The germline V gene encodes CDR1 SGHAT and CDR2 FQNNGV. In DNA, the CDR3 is TGTGCCAGCAGCTTGTTTGGACAGACCTACAATGAGCAGTTCTTC. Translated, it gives CASSLFGQTYNEQFF.

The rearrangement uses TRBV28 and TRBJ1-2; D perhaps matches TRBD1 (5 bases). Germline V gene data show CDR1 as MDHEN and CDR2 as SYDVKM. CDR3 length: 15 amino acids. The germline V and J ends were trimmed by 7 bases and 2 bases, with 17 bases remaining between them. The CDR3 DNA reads TGTGCCAGCACCCAAGAGGGGCTAATCAACTATGGCTACACCTTC. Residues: CASTQEGLINYGYTF.

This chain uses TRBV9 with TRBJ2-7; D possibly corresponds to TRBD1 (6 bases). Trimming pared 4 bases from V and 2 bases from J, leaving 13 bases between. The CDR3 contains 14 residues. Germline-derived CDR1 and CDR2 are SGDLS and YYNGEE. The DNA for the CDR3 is TGTGCCAGCAGCCCACCCAACAGGGCCTACGAGCAGTACTTC. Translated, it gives CASSPPNRAYEQYF.

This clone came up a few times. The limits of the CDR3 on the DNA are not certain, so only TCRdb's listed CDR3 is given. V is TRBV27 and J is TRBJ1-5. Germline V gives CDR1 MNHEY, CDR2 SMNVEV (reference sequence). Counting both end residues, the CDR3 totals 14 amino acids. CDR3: CASSILGSNQPQHF.

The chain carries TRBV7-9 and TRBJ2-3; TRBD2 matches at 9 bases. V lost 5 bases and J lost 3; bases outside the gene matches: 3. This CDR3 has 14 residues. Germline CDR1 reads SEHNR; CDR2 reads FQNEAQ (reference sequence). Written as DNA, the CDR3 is TGTGCCAGCAGCCCGACTAGCGGTACAGATACGCAGTATTTT. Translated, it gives CASSPTSGTDTQYF.